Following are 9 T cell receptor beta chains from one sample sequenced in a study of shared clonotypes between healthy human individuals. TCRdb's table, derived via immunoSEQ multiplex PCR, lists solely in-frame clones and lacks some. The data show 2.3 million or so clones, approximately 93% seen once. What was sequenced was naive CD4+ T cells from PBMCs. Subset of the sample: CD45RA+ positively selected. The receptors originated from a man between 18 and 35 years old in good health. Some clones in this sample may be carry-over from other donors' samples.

CDR3 residues: CASSFGQGNSYEQYF. The CDR3 DNA follows: TGTGCCAGCAGTTTCGGACAGGGAAACTCCTACGAGCAGTACTTC. The genes are TRBV28 and TRBJ2-7, with 8 bases matching TRBD1. Germline assignment: CDR1 MDHEN and CDR2 SYDVKM. Trimming removed 3 bases from V and 0 bases from J; junction bases left unmatched: 4. The CDR3 length is 15 residues.

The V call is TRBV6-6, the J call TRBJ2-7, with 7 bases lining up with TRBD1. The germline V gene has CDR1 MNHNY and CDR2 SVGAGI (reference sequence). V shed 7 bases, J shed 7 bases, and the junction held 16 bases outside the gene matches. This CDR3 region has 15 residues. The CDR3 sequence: CASTDSRLGGLEQYF. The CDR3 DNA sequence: TGTGCCAGCACCGACTCGAGATTAGGGGGCTTAGAGCAGTACTTC.

CDR3 nucleotides: TGTGCCAGCAGCTTAGAAATCGGGTTAGCCAAAAACATTCAGTACTTC. Translated: CASSLEIGLAKNIQYF. This chain links TRBV11-1 with TRBJ2-4; no clear D gene. V was cut by 1 base and J by 0 bases, with 10 bases left in between. CDR3 length: 16 residues. Germline V gene lookup returns CDR1 SGHAT and CDR2 FQDESV (reference sequence).

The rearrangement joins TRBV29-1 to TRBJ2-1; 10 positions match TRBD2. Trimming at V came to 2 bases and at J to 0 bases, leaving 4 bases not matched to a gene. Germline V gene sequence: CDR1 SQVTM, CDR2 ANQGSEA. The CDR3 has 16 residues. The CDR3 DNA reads TGCAGCGTTGAACCAGTAGCGGGAGGCTCCTACAATGAGCAGTTCTTC. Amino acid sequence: CSVEPVAGGSYNEQFF.

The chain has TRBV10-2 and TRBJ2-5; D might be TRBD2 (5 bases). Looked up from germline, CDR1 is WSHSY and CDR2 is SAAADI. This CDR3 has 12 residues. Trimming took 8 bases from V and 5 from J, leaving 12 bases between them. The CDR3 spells CASRQAGETQYF. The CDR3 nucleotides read TGCGCCAGCCGCCAGGCGGGTGAGACCCAGTACTTC.

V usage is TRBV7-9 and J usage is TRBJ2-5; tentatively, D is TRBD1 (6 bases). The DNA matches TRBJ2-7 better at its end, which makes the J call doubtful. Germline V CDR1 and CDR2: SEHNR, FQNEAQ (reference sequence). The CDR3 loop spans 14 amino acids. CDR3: CASSDSRGNYEQYF. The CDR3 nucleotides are TGTGCCAGCAGCGATAGTAGGGGGAACTACGAGCAGTACTTC.

CDR3 DNA: TGTGCCAGTAGTATATTGGGTTCTCCCATATATTTT. Translating it yields CASSILGSPIYF. The V call is TRBV19, the J call TRBJ1-3; D call uncertain. Trimming cost V 2 bases and J 11 bases, with 10 bases left between them. The CDR3 is 12 residues long. CDR1 and CDR2 from the germline V gene are LNHDA and SQIVND (reference sequence).

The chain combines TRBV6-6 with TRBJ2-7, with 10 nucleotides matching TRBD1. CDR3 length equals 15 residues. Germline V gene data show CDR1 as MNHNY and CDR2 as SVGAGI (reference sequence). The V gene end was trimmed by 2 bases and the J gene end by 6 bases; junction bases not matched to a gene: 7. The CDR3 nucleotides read TGTGCCAGCAGTTACGGAGGACAGGGGGGACTCGAGCAGTACTTC. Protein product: CASSYGGQGGLEQYF.

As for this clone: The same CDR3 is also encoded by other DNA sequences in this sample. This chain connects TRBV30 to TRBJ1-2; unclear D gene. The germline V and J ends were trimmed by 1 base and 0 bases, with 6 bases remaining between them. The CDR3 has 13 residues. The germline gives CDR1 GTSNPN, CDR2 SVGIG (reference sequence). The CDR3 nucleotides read TGTGCCTGGAGTGGCGGTGCTAACTATGGCTACACCTTC. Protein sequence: CAWSGGANYGYTF.